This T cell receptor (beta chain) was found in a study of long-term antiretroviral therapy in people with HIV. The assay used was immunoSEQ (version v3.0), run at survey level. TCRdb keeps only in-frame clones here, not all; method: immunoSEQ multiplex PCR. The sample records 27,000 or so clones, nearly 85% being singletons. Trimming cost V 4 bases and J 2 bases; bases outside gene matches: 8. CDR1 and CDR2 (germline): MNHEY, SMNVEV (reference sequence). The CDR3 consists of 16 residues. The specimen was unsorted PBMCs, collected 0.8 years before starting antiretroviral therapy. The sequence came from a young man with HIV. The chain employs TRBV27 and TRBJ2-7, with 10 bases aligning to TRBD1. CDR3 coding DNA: TGTGCCAGCAGTTACGCCGGACAGGGGGTACCCTACGAGCAGTACTTC. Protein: CASSYAGQGVPYEQYF.